The 5 T cell receptor beta chains below come from one sample, sequenced in a study of T cell changes during pregnancy in multiple sclerosis. Assay: immunoSEQ multiplex PCR; the TCRdb copy retains only in-frame clones and omits some. The sample lists over 25,000 clones, around 89% occurring once. This specimen was CD8+ T cells from peripheral blood mononuclear cells, taken in the third trimester of pregnancy. Receptors were obtained from a female donor with multiple sclerosis, enrolled in a pregnancy study.

The chain joins TRBV9 to TRBJ1-6; TRBD1 matches 7 bases. The CDR3 extends over 13 amino acids. Germline V lookup: CDR1 SGDLS, CDR2 YYNGEE. Trimming removed 3 bases from V and 8 bases from J; junction bases left unmatched: 2. For the CDR3, the DNA is TGTGCCAGCAGCGGACAGGGAGATTCACCCCTCCACTTT. This codes for CASSGQGDSPLHF. The full variable domain, in which reference TRBV9 and TRBJ1-6 provide the parts outside the CDR3, is DSGVTQTPKHLITATGQRVTLRCSPRSGDLSVYWYQQSLDQGLQFLIQYYNGEERAKGNILERFSAQQFPDLHSELNLSSLELGDSALYFCASSGQGDSPLHFGNGTRLTVT.

V and J are TRBV13 and TRBJ2-5, with TRBD2 matching over 7 bases. The germline V gene has CDR1 PRHDT and CDR2 FYEKMQ (reference sequence). V shed 4 bases and J 3 bases; nucleotides not matched to a gene: 8. This CDR3 has 15 residues. This chain's CDR3 is CASSSPRGREETQYF. The CDR3 region has the DNA TGTGCCAGCAGCTCCCCGCGGGGGAGAGAAGAGACCCAGTACTTC.

The V call is TRBV19, the J call TRBJ2-1; possibly TRBD1 for D (5 bases). The CDR3 is 16 residues long. Germline V gene sequence: CDR1 LNHDA, CDR2 SQIVND (reference sequence). The ends were cut back, 3 bases at V and 0 bases at J, with 12 bases in the middle. CDR3 in DNA: TGTGCCAGTAGTATCGGTTGGGGCCGCTCCTACAATGAGCAGTTCTTC. It encodes CASSIGWGRSYNEQFF. Full variable domain (rest looked up from reference TRBV19 and TRBJ2-1): DGGITQSPKYLFRKEGQNVTLSCEQNLNHDAMYWYRQDPGQGLRLIYYSQIVNDFQKGDIAEGYSVSREKKESFPLTVTSAQKNPTAFYLCASSIGWGRSYNEQFFGPGTRLTVL.

The gene calls are TRBV7-6 and TRBJ2-5, with D possibly matching TRBD1 (6 bases). V lost 5 bases, J lost 5 bases, and 18 bases lay in between. Germline V CDR1 and CDR2: SGHVS, FNYEAQ. This CDR3 contains 15 residues. CDR3 loop: CASSAPGHGAETQYF. The CDR3 bases are TGTGCCAGCAGCGCCCCGGGACACGGCGCGGAGACCCAGTACTTC.

The chain couples TRBV7-8 to TRBJ2-1, with TRBD2 identical over 11 bases. Germline values: CDR1 SGHVS, CDR2 FQNEAQ. This CDR3 is built from 16 residues. With 4 bases clipped from V and 10 bases from J, the junction kept 12 bases outside the gene matches. In nucleotides, the CDR3 is TGTGCCAGCAGCTACAGACTAGCGGGGAGCCTAGGGGAGCAGTTCTTC. Encoded protein: CASSYRLAGSLGEQFF.